Reported below is one T cell receptor (beta chain). It has no known antigen specificity. No base-level quality is on record; no much larger clone is a single base apart. Moderately to severely active disease, a Clinical Activity Score of at least 3, a NOSPECS grade of at least 4, and a duration under 3 months were present in ophthalmopathy patients. Exclusion was applied to patients with uncontrolled infections, other autoimmune diseases, pregnancy or lactation. Diagnoses relied on clinical symptoms, serum thyroxine and TRAb, thyroid ultrasound and orbital computed tomography. PBMCs were isolated from about 9.1 ml of fresh peripheral blood by Ficoll-Paque density gradient centrifugation. Total RNA was extracted with Trizol reagent, and quality was checked on an Agilent 2100 Bioanalyzer. This specimen comes from a study of T cells in Graves' hyperthyroidism and ophthalmopathy (dated by TCRdb to the late 2010s). About the full investigation: Peripheral blood samples were taken at initial diagnosis, before any treatment was given. A discovery cohort of roughly 96 patients, 43 with Graves' ophthalmopathy and 55 to 60 with stable Graves' hyperthyroidism, was used to find distinguishing TCR V-J signatures. Whether ophthalmopathy could be predicted prospectively was tested in an independent validation cohort made up of 18 to 20 hyperthyroidism patients plus 17 patients who later progressed to ophthalmopathy. The 100 or so discovery patients were randomly divided into training and test sets at a 7:3 ratio. The study also compared thyroid tissue and blood T-cell repertoires from several Graves' hyperthyroidism patients. After sampling, hyperthyroidism patients received methimazole starting at 30 mg daily, and ophthalmopathy patients received high-dose intravenous methylprednisolone. The paper describes TCR Vbeta CDR3 sequencing of around 130 peripheral blood samples, made up of some 40 ophthalmopathy patients, 70 to 75 hyperthyroidism patients and 17 progressor patients.

On the study overall, not on this receptor specifically: Ophthalmopathy was separated from stable hyperthyroidism by a 13 V-J signature model, with about 88% sensitivity and about 81% specificity obtained in cross-validation and 80%/75% obtained in testing. No statistical method was used to set the sample size in advance, and investigators knew the group allocation. Most expanded thyroid clonotypes (frequency above 0.001) were also detected in blood, suggesting blood repertoires may reflect thyroid immune responses. In validation, progression to ophthalmopathy was predicted by the model with nearly 71% sensitivity and roughly 72% specificity, a median of roughly 6 months before onset.

Reading the germline V gene gives CDR1 MDHEN and CDR2 SYDVKM. V is pruned by 6 bases and J by 6 bases, leaving 14 bases of the junction without a gene match. Taken from cysteine to phenylalanine, the CDR3 has 15 residues. Only CDR3 DNA is held: 45 bases, read in frame from base 1. The TCR beta CDR3 regions were amplified from RNA transcripts. The TCR CDR3 was subjected to a first round of RT-PCR using the HTBI primer set and the Qiagen OneStep RT-PCR kit. Libraries were constructed in a second round of multiplex PCR, after which size selection and purification were carried out. The libraries were sequenced on an Illumina HiSeq2000 using paired-end 100 bp reads. On the study's bioinformatics: Raw data were processed with SOAPnuke, discarding reads with adapters, uncalled bases, mean Phred below 15, or no exact constant-primer or identifier match. COPE v1.2.5 was used to merge high-quality paired reads, and clonotypes were defined as unique nucleotide sequences. MiTCR v1.1 was used to align the clonotypes against IMGT TRBV, TRBD and TRBJ reference segments. The analysis included only V-J combinations with a frequency above 0.0001, which together covered approximately 99% of the repertoires. A TCS score was defined as the ratio of F50 (clonal expansion) to E x V (chaos), with BLOSUM62-based TCRdist applied between CDR3 peptides within each V-J. Welch's t-statistics and random forest reduced roughly 500 V-J features to 13, which were used in a naive Bayes classifier (R e1071). The public reads were reprocessed in TCRdb via fastp at Q25 and MiXCR, keeping in-frame beta chains. Entries that share a CDR3 protein sequence are merged under the most common genes and DNA. Here the V and J calls rest on TCRdb's processing, not on the authors' analysis. In this sample the table shows about 350,000 distinct CDR3 sequences, 15% to 20% of which occur a single time. Together, the top ten hold roughly 15% of the sample.

Sequencing input: blood. The V gene is TRBV28 and the J gene is TRBJ2-7; 7 bases in between match TRBD1. The TCR comes from a middle-aged woman with Graves' ophthalmopathy. The base sequence is TGTGCCAGCAGCCATTGGACAGAACAGGGGTCCGAGCAGTACTTC. Translated, this is CASSHWTEQGSEQYF.